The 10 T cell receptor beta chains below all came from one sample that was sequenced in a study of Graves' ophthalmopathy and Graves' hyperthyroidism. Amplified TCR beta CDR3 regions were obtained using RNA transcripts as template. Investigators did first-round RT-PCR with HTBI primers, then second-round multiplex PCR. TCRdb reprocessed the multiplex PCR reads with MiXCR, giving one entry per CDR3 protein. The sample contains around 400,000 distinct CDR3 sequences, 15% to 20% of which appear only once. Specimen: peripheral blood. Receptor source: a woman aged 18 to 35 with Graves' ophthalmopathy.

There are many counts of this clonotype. As DNA, the CDR3 is TGTGCCAGCAGCGCCTACCGGTACGAGCAGTACTTC. Protein: CASSAYRYEQYF. The V gene is TRBV7-2, the J gene TRBJ2-7; no reliable D call. Germline V gene lookup returns CDR1 SGHTA and CDR2 FQGNSA. Trimming pared 5 bases from V and 4 bases from J, leaving 9 bases between. The CDR3 is 12 residues long.

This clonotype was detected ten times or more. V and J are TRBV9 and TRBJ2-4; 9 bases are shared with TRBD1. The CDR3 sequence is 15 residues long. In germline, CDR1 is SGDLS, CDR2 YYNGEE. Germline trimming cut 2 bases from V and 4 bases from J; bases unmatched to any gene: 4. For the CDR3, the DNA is TGTGCCAGCAGCGTCTCCGGGACAGGGAAAAACATTCAGTACTTC. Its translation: CASSVSGTGKNIQYF. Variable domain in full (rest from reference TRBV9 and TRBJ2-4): DSGVTQTPKHLITATGQRVTLRCSPRSGDLSVYWYQQSLDQGLQFLIQYYNGEERAKGNILERFSAQQFPDLHSELNLSSLELGDSALYFCASSVSGTGKNIQYFGAGTRLSVL.

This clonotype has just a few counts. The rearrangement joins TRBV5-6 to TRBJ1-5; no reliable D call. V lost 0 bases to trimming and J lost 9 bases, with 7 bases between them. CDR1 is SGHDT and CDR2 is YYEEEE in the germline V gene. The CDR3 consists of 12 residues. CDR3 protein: CASSLGRGPQHF. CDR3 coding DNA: TGTGCCAGCAGCTTGGGCCGAGGGCCCCAGCATTTT. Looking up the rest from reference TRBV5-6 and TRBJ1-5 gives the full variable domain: DAGVTQSPTHLIKTRGQQVTLRCSPKSGHDTVSWYQQALGQGPQFIFQYYEEEERQRGNFPDRFSGHQFPNYSSELNVNALLLGDSALYLCASSLGRGPQHFGDGTRLSIL.

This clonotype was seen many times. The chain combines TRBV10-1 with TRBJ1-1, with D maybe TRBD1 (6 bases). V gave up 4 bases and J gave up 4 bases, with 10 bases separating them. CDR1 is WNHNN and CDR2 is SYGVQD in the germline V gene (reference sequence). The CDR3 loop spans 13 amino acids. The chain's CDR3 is CASSVTGSTEAFF. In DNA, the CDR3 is TGCGCCAGCAGTGTAACAGGGAGCACTGAAGCTTTCTTT.

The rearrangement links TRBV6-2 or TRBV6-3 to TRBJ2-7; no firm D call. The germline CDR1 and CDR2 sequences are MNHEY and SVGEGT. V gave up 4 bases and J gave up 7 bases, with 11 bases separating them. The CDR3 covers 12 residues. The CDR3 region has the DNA TGTGCCAGCAGTTTGTCTAGTGGGGAGCAGTACTTC. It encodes CASSLSSGEQYF.

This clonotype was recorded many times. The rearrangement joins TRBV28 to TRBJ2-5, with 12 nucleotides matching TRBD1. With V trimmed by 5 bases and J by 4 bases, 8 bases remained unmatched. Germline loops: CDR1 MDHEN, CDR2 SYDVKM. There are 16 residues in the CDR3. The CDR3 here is CASSGTGGLSRETQYF. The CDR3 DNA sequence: TGTGCCAGCAGTGGGACAGGGGGCCTTTCCCGAGAGACCCAGTACTTC.

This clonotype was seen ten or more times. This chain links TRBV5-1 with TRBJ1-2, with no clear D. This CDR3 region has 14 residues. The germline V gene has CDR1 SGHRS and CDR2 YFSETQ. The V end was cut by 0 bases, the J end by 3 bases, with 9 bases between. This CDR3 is CASSLGAVDYGYTF. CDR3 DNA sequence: TGCGCCAGCAGCTTGGGAGCAGTGGACTATGGCTACACCTTC.

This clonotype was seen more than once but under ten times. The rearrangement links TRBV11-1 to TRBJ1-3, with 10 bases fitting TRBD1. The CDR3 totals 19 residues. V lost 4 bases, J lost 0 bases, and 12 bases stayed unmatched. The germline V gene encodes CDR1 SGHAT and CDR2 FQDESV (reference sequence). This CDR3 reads CASSWGPGTGDISGNTIYF. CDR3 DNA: TGTGCCAGCAGCTGGGGCCCCGGGACAGGGGACATCTCTGGAAACACCATATATTTT.

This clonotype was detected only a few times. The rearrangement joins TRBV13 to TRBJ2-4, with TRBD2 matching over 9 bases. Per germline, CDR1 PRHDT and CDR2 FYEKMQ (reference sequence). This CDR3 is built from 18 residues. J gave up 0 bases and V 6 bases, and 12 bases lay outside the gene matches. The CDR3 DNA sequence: TGTGCCAGCAGAGAGAGCGGGAGGACGAGAGTAGCCAAAAACATTCAGTACTTC. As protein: CASRESGRTRVAKNIQYF.

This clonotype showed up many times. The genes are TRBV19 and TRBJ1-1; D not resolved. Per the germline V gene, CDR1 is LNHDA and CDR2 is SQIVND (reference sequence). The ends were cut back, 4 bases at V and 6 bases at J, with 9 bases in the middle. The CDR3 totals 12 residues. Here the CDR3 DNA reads TGTGCCAGTAGTACCAGGACCGCTGAAGCTTTCTTT. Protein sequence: CASSTRTAEAFF. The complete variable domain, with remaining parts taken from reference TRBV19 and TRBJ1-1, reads DGGITQSPKYLFRKEGQNVTLSCEQNLNHDAMYWYRQDPGQGLRLIYYSQIVNDFQKGDIAEGYSVSREKKESFPLTVTSAQKNPTAFYLCASSTRTAEAFFGQGTRLTVV.